Sequencing of this T cell receptor (beta chain) was carried out in a study of T cells in tumors after PD-1 blockade. Study information: Prior checkpoint blockade, systemic immunosuppressant use, or anti-cancer therapy within 4 weeks excluded patients. Mean per blood sample: 90,000 to 120,000 templates (about 23,000-257,772), 36,536 unique clonotypes. Study-level results: Blood contained roughly two fifths of the tumor's TCR clonotypes.

In regard to this clone: What it binds is not known.

Method: immunoSEQ multiplex PCR; TCRdb's copy keeps in-frame clones and lacks some. The table lists about 59,000 clones, roughly 78% of them singletons. This CDR3 has 15 amino acids. From germline, CDR1 is SGHTA and CDR2 FQGNSA. The V and J ends lost 2 bases and 7 bases respectively, with 12 bases between them. Genomic DNA template from tumor biopsies or peripheral blood, about 600 ng to 6,500 ng input. The material sequenced was PBMCs, taken before anti-PD-1 treatment. This clonotype was sampled from a human donor with basal cell carcinoma. The V gene is TRBV7-2, the J gene TRBJ1-6, with unresolved D. This CDR3 reads CASSLFGVLNSPLHF. As DNA, the CDR3 is TGTGCCAGCAGCTTATTTGGAGTTTTAAATTCACCCCTCCACTTT.